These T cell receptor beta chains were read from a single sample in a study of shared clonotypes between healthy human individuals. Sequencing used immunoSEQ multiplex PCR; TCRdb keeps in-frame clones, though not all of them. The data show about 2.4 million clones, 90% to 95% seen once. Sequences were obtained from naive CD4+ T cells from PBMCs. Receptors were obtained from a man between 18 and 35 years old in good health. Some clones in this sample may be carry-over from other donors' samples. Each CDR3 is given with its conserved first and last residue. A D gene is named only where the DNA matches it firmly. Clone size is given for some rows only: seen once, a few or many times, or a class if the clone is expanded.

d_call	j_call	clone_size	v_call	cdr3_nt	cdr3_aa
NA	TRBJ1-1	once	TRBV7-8	TGTGCCAGCAGCTTAACTTTGGGGGCCCGGACTGAAGCTTTCTTT	CASSLTLGARTEAFF
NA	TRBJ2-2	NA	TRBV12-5	TGTGCTAGTGGTAAAGGGGTTACCGGGGAGCTGTTTTTT	CASGKGVTGELFF
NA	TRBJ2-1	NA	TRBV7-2	TGTGCCAGCAGTCGAAATAGCGGAAGCTCCTACAATGAGCAGTTCTTC	CASSRNSGSSYNEQFF
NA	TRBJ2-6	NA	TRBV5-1	TGCGCCAGCAGCCGGGCAGGGACCTCTGGGGCCAACGTCCTGACTTTC	CASSRAGTSGANVLTF
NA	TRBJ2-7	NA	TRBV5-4	TGTGCCAGCAGCCCCCGAAGGTCAGGGAGCTACGAGCAGTACTTC	CASSPRRSGSYEQYF
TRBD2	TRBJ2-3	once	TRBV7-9	TGTGCCAGCAGCCCGACTAGCAGGACAAGCACAGATACGCAGTATTTT	CASSPTSRTSTDTQYF
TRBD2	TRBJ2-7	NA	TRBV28	TGTGCCAGCAGTACGCCGGGACTAGCGTACTACGAGCAGTACTTC	CASSTPGLAYYEQYF
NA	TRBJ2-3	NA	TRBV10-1	TGCGCCAGCAGTGACGGGAGACGGGGCACAGATACGCAGTATTTT	CASSDGRRGTDTQYF
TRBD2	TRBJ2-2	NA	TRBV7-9	TGTGCCAGCAGCCCTAGGACTAGCGGAAACACCGGGGAGCTGTTTTTT	CASSPRTSGNTGELFF
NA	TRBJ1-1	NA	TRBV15	TGTGCCACCAGCAGGTGGGGGACTGAAGCTTTCTTT	CATSRWGTEAFF
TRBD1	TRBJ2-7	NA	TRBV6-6	TGTGCCAGCAGTCTTCAGGGGGCAAAATCCTACGAGCAGTACTTC	CASSLQGAKSYEQYF